This T cell receptor beta chain was sequenced in a study of blood T cell repertoires in COVID-19. About the study: Samples representing acute and convalescent COVID-19 were sourced from the United States, Italy and Spain.

A COVID-19 case was met by exposed participants within 2 weeks before study entry. Only in-frame clones appear in the TCRdb table, and some are missing; sequencing was by immunoSEQ multiplex PCR. The sample contains some 240,000 clones, approximately 88% of which appear only once. This clonotype originated in a woman aged 40 to 49 who had been exposed to COVID-19. Source material: PBMCs or T cells enriched from blood (not recorded which).

CDR3 sequence reads: CASSREREQYF. In nucleotides, the CDR3 is TGTGCCAGCAGCCGGGAGAGAGAGCAGTATTTT. The rearrangement uses TRBV3-1 (or the pseudogene TRBV3-2) and TRBJ2-3; TRBD2 might be the D (5 bases). Trimming shortened V by 4 bases and J by 11 bases, and 10 bases separated the two germline ends. The CDR3 is 11 amino acids. CDR1 LGHDT and CDR2 YNNKEL come from the germline V gene (reference sequence).